Each of the 25 T cell receptor beta chains below was sequenced from the same sample in a study of T-cell reconstitution after alpha-beta-depleted transplantation in children. The authors prepared the TCRbeta library with unique molecular identifiers. TCRdb fed the PCR reads into MiXCR, producing one record per CDR3 protein. This sample yields 100,000 to 120,000 distinct CDR3 sequences, of which 5.5% to 6.5% are seen a single time; roughly 20% belongs to the top ten. The material sequenced was PBMCs, mostly from graft donor cells, taken 360 days after TCRalphabeta/CD19-depleted stem cell transplant. The source is a male patient aged 2 to 9 who had a stem cell transplant for acute lymphoblastic leukemia, so the T cells may come from the graft donor.

There are a few counts of this clonotype. The rearrangement joins TRBV28 to TRBJ2-7; perhaps TRBD2 as D (6 bases). The CDR3 is made up of 14 amino acids. The germline V and J ends were trimmed by 7 bases and 1 base, with 14 bases remaining between them. Germline loops: CDR1 MDHEN, CDR2 SYDVKM. CDR3 sequence reads: CASTSLGRSYEQYF. The CDR3 DNA follows: TGTGCCAGCACCTCTCTAGGGAGGTCCTACGAGCAGTACTTC.

This clonotype was recorded at least ten times. The gene calls are TRBV28 and TRBJ2-3; the match to TRBD2 covers 7 bases. The trim removed 4 bases at V and 2 bases at J, leaving 15 bases unmatched. Germline V gene data show CDR1 as MDHEN and CDR2 as SYDVKM. This CDR3 comprises 18 residues. CDR3: CASSSFEYRGVATDTQYF. The CDR3 DNA reads TGTGCCAGCAGTTCTTTCGAATACCGGGGGGTTGCCACAGATACGCAGTATTTT.

This clonotype was detected a few times. This rearrangement joins TRBV27 to TRBJ2-7; the D call may be TRBD1 or TRBD2 (5 bases each). Germline assignment: CDR1 MNHEY and CDR2 SMNVEV (reference sequence). The V end lost 5 bases, the J end lost 9 bases, and 14 bases lay between the germline ends. The CDR3 covers 12 residues. This chain's CDR3 is CASSPGTMVQYF. DNA for the CDR3: TGTGCCAGCAGTCCCGGGACGATGGTGCAGTACTTC.

There are a few counts of this clonotype. The chain has TRBV9 and TRBJ1-1; D perhaps matches TRBD1 (6 bases). Germline V gives CDR1 SGDLS, CDR2 YYNGEE. Trimming pared 1 base from V and 0 bases from J, leaving 19 bases between. CDR3 size: 18 residues. This chain's CDR3 is CASSVPSMDSLMNTEAFF. The DNA for the CDR3 is TGTGCCAGCAGCGTACCGTCCATGGACAGCCTGATGAACACTGAAGCTTTCTTT.

This clonotype has ten or more counts. The V call is TRBV28, the J call TRBJ2-4, with 7 bases aligning to TRBD1. Germline lookup yields CDR1 MDHEN and CDR2 SYDVKM. The junction had 10 bases not matched to a gene; V was cut back by 6 bases and J by 2 bases. The CDR3 spans 16 residues. The CDR3 reads CASSYRGRKTKNIQYF. The CDR3 DNA follows: TGTGCCAGCAGCTACAGGGGCCGGAAAACCAAAAACATTCAGTACTTC.

This clonotype was counted at least ten times. The gene calls are TRBV7-9 and TRBJ2-7; 9 bases line up with TRBD2. V gave up 3 bases and J gave up 4 bases; unmatched junction bases: 7. CDR3 length: 15 amino acids. Per germline, CDR1 SEHNR and CDR2 FQNEAQ (reference sequence). The DNA for the CDR3 is TGTGCCAGCAGCTTGTTCAAGCGGGAGGCTTACGAGCAGTACTTC. Protein: CASSLFKREAYEQYF.

Ten or more counts support this clonotype. The genes are TRBV20-1 and TRBJ2-5, with unresolved D. Germline V gene data show CDR1 as DFQATT and CDR2 as SNEGSKA (reference sequence). The ends were cut back, 3 bases at V and 5 bases at J, with 7 bases in the middle. The CDR3 runs 11 residues. The CDR3 reads CSARSRETQYF. The DNA for the CDR3 is TGCAGTGCTAGGTCGCGGGAGACCCAGTACTTC.

This clonotype has a handful of counts. The rearrangement uses TRBV7-6 and TRBJ1-5, with D tentatively TRBD1 (6 bases). CDR1 and CDR2 from the germline V gene are SGHVS and FNYEAQ. Trimming left V 1 base short and J 5 bases short, with 12 bases between. The CDR3 is 15 residues long. The CDR3 DNA follows: TGTGCCAGCAGCTTAGGGGGAAGGGGGGATCAGCCCCAGCATTTT. Its translation: CASSLGGRGDQPQHF.

This clonotype showed up just a few times. The CDR3 DNA reads as TGTGCTAGTGACGGGCCGCGGGGAGGACCAGATACGCAGTATTTT. Protein product: CASDGPRGGPDTQYF. The rearrangement links TRBV12-5 to TRBJ2-3; D possibly corresponds to TRBD2 (6 bases). The V gene lost 7 bases and the J gene lost 4 bases, with 18 bases spanning the gap. This CDR3 contains 15 residues. Germline V gene lookup returns CDR1 LGHNT and CDR2 FRNRAP.

This clonotype came up a few times. The chain couples TRBV25-1 to TRBJ2-4; D ambiguous. The CDR3 totals 15 residues. The V and J ends lost 1 base and 1 base respectively, with 8 bases between them. Germline CDR1 MGHDK, CDR2 SYGVNS. As DNA, the CDR3 is TGTGCCAGCAGTGAATTCAGGATGGCCAAAAACATTCAGTACTTC. Amino acids: CASSEFRMAKNIQYF.

The chain joins TRBV13 to TRBJ2-7; D gene ambiguous. The CDR3 is made up of 14 amino acids. Germline-derived CDR1 and CDR2 are PRHDT and FYEKMQ (reference sequence). V lost 5 bases and J 5 bases, leaving 16 bases between the germline ends. The CDR3 reads CASSAYYKGNEQYF. DNA of the CDR3: TGTGCCAGCAGCGCTTACTATAAGGGCAACGAGCAGTACTTC.

The gene calls are TRBV10-3 and TRBJ2-7; D not resolved. This CDR3 has 17 residues. Germline assignment: CDR1 ENHRY and CDR2 SYGVKD. Trimming removed 11 bases from V and 2 bases from J, with 28 bases in between. This CDR3 reads CASEMRQAISVPYEQYF. Written as DNA, the CDR3 is TGTGCCTCGGAAATGCGGCAGGCCATTAGTGTGCCCTACGAGCAGTACTTC.

The chain carries TRBV2 and TRBJ2-7, with 9 nucleotides matching TRBD2. Losses at the gene ends were 6 bases for V and 3 bases for J; bases not matched to a gene: 12. The CDR3 is made up of 16 amino acids. Germline values: CDR1 SNHLY, CDR2 FYNNEI. The CDR3 nucleotides are TGTGCCAGCAGCTCCCGAGGGCTAGCGGGAAGCTACGAGCAGTACTTC. Its translation is CASSSRGLAGSYEQYF.

This clonotype has just a few counts. The J gene is TRBJ2-1, the V gene TRBV7-9; 7 nucleotides align to TRBD2. Germline loops: CDR1 SEHNR, CDR2 FQNEAQ (reference sequence). V gave up 2 bases and J gave up 3 bases; unmatched junction bases: 10. The CDR3 has 17 residues. The CDR3 region is CASSLKASGAFYNEQFF. The CDR3 DNA sequence: TGTGCCAGCAGCTTAAAGGCTAGCGGAGCCTTCTACAATGAGCAGTTCTTC.

A remark on this clonotype: With a much larger clone just one base away, this may be a read error. V and J are TRBV5-1 and TRBJ2-7; 7 bases match TRBD1. This CDR3 is 14 amino acids long. V was clipped by 2 bases and J by 5 bases; unmatched bases: 7. The germline V gene encodes CDR1 SGHRS and CDR2 YFSETQ. The CDR3 loop reads CASSFEDRVNEQYF. The CDR3 region has the DNA TGCGCCAGCAGCTTTGAAGACAGGGTCAACGAGCAGTACTTC.

This clonotype was recorded many times. This chain joins TRBV4-3 and TRBJ2-1, with D possibly matching TRBD2 (7 bases). CDR3 length: 15 amino acids. Germline CDR1 is LGHNA and CDR2 is YSLEER. With 0 bases removed from V and 8 bases from J, the gap between germline ends came to 14 bases. The CDR3 DNA reads as TGCGCCAGCAGCCAAGATTTAAGGGGGGGTGATGAGCAGTTCTTC. It specifies CASSQDLRGGDEQFF.

V usage is TRBV13 and J usage is TRBJ1-2, with D possibly being TRBD1 (5 bases). This CDR3 spans 13 amino acids. Germline V gene sequence: CDR1 PRHDT, CDR2 FYEKMQ (reference sequence). Trimming pared 5 bases from V and 1 base from J, leaving 8 bases between. The CDR3 region has the DNA TGTGCCAGCAGCACCAGGGTTAACTATGGCTACACCTTC. Protein: CASSTRVNYGYTF.

This clonotype occurred many times. The rearrangement joins TRBV10-3 to TRBJ1-2; 7 bases are shared with TRBD1. The CDR3 has 13 residues. After removal of 7 bases from V and 8 bases from J, the junction contained 10 bases not matched to a gene. Germline values: CDR1 ENHRY, CDR2 SYGVKD. The CDR3 DNA sequence: TGTGCCATCAAGGGGACAGCTTCCGTCGGCTACACCTTC. Amino acid sequence: CAIKGTASVGYTF.

In its sample, this clonotype was seen a few times. This sequence joins TRBV2 and TRBJ2-7; 7 positions match TRBD2. The germline CDR1 and CDR2 sequences are SNHLY and FYNNEI. This CDR3 region has 10 residues. V shed 8 bases and J 6 bases; nucleotides not matched to a gene: 1. The CDR3 bases are TGTGCCAGCGGGGGGGGCGAGCAGTACTTC. It yields the protein CASGGGEQYF.

This clonotype was observed a few times. The V gene is TRBV27, the J gene TRBJ1-2; D is undetermined. Trimming cost V 0 bases and J 4 bases, with 9 bases left between them. The germline V gene encodes CDR1 MNHEY and CDR2 SMNVEV (reference sequence). The CDR3 has 14 amino acids. CDR3 sequence reads: CASSLSRRSYGYTF. CDR3 DNA: TGTGCCAGCAGTTTATCTAGGCGGAGCTATGGCTACACCTTC.

This clonotype was counted ten times or more. V and J are TRBV12-3 or TRBV12-4 and TRBJ2-7; 7 bases match TRBD1. CDR3 length: 12 amino acids. V trimming: 7 bases; J trimming: 5 bases; junction bases outside the gene matches: 5. CDR3 DNA sequence: TGTGCCAGCACGGACAGGATCGACGAGCAGTACTTC. Translated, it gives CASTDRIDEQYF.

The V and J genes are TRBV4-1 and TRBJ2-1; TRBD2 matches 8 bases. V was clipped by 2 bases and J by 0 bases; unmatched bases: 6. Germline CDR1 is MGHRA and CDR2 is YSYEKL. The CDR3 has 17 amino acids. CDR3 sequence: CASSQLAGLSSYNEQFF. For the CDR3, the DNA is TGCGCCAGCAGCCAACTAGCGGGTCTGAGCTCCTACAATGAGCAGTTCTTC.

The chain uses TRBV10-3 and TRBJ1-1; D gene ambiguous. From germline, CDR1 is ENHRY and CDR2 SYGVKD. V lost 8 bases, J lost 3 bases, and 25 bases lay in between. The CDR3 is made up of 17 amino acids. Written as DNA, the CDR3 is TGTGCCATCGGACCGGAGGTGCTGGCCCATGGGGACACTGAAGCTTTCTTT. It encodes CAIGPEVLAHGDTEAFF.

The chain carries TRBV20-1 and TRBJ1-2; 10 bases fit TRBD1. The CDR3 is 16 amino acids. The trim removed 3 bases at V and 7 bases at J, leaving 14 bases unmatched. Germline assignment: CDR1 DFQATT and CDR2 SNEGSKA (reference sequence). CDR3 region: CSASATQGQGIGGYTF. DNA for the CDR3: TGCAGTGCTAGTGCGACCCAGGGACAGGGGATCGGTGGCTACACCTTC.

This clonotype was seen many times. The rearrangement uses TRBV15 and TRBJ2-1; possibly TRBD1 or TRBD2 for D (5 bases each). Trimming pared 4 bases from V and 10 bases from J, leaving 17 bases between. This CDR3 is built from 14 residues. From germline, CDR1 is LNHNV and CDR2 YYDKDF (reference sequence). CDR3 in DNA: TGTGCCACCAGCAAGAGGCCCGGGGCTGTGGAGCAGTTCTTC. Translation: CATSKRPGAVEQFF.